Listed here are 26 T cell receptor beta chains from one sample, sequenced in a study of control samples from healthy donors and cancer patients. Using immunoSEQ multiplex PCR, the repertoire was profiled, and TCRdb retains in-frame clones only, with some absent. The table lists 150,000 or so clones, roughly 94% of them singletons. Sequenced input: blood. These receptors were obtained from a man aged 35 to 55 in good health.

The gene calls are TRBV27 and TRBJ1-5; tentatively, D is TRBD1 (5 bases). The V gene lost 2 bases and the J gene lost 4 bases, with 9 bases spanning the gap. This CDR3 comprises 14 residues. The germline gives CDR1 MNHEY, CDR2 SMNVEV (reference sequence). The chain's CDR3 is CASSLTWGNQPQHF. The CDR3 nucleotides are TGTGCCAGCAGTTTAACTTGGGGGAATCAGCCCCAGCATTTT.

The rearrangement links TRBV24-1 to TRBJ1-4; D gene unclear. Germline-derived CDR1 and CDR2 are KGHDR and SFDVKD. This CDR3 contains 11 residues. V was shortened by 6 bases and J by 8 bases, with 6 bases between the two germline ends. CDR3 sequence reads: CATSSGEKLFF. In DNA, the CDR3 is TGTGCCACCAGTTCGGGGGAAAAACTGTTTTTT.

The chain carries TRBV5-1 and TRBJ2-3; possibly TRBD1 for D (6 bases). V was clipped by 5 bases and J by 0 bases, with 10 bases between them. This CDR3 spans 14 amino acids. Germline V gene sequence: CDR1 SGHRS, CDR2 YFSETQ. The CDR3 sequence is CASRIGQSTDTQYF. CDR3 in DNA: TGCGCCAGCAGAATCGGACAGAGCACAGATACGCAGTATTTT.

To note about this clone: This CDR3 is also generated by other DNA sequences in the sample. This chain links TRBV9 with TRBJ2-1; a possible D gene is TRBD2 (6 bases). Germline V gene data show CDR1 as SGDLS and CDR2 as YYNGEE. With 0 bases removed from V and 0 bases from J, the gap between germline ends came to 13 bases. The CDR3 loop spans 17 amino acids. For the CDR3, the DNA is TGTGCCAGCAGCGTAGGCGGCGGGGCGAGCTCCTACAATGAGCAGTTCTTC. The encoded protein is CASSVGGGASSYNEQFF.

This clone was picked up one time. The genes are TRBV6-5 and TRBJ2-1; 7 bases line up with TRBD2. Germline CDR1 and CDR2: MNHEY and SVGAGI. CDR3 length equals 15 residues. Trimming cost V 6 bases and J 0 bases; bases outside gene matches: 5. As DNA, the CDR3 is TGTGCCAGCAGGCATCTAGCGGTCTCCTACAATGAGCAGTTCTTC. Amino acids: CASRHLAVSYNEQFF.

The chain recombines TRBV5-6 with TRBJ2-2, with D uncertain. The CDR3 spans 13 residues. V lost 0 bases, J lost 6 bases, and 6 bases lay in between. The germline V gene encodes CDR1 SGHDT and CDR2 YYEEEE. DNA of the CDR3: TGTGCCAGCAGCTTGGTCCTAGCCGGGGAGCTGTTTTTT. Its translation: CASSLVLAGELFF.

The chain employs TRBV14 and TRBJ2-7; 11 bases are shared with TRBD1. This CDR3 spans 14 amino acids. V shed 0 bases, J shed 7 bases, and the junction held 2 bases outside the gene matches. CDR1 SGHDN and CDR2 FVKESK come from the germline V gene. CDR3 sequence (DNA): TGTGCCAGCAGCCAAGAGGGACAGGGGGGGGAGCAGTACTTC. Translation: CASSQEGQGGEQYF. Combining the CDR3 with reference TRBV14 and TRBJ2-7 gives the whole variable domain EAGVTQFPSHSVIEKGQTVTLRCDPISGHDNLYWYRRVMGKEIKFLLHFVKESKQDESGMPNNRFLAERTGGTYSTLKVQPAELEDSGVYFCASSQEGQGGEQYFGPGTRLTVT.

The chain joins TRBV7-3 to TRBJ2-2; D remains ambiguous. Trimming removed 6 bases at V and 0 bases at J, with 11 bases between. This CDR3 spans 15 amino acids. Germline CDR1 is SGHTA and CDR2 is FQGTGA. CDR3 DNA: TGTGCCAGCAGTGGCCATTCCTCGAACACCGGGGAGCTGTTTTTT. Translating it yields CASSGHSSNTGELFF.

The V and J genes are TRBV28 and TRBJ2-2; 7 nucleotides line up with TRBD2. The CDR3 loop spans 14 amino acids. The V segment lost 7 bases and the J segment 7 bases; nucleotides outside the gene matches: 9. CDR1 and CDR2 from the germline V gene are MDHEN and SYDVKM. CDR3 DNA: TGTGCCAGCATGAGGCGGGAGCTCAACGGGGAGCTGTTTTTT. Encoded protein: CASMRRELNGELFF. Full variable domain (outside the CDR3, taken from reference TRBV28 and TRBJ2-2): DVKVTQSSRYLVKRTGEKVFLECVQDMDHENMFWYRQDPGLGLRLIYFSYDVKMKEKGDIPEGYSVSREKKERFSLILESASTNQTSMYLCASMRRELNGELFFGEGSRLTVL.

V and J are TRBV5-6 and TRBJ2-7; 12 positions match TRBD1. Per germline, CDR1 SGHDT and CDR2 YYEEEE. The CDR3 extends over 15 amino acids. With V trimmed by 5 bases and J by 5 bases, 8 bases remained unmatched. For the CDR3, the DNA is TGTGCCAGCAGTCTAGGGACAGGGGGCAGGGACGAGCAGTACTTC. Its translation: CASSLGTGGRDEQYF.

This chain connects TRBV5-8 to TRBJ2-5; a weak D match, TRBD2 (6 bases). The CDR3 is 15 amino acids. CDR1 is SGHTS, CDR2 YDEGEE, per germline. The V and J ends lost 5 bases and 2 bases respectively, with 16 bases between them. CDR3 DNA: TGTGCCAGCAGATCCGGGAGAGGTACACAAGAGACCCAGTACTTC. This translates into CASRSGRGTQETQYF. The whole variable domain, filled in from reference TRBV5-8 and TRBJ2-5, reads EAGVTQSPTHLIKTRGQQATLRCSPISGHTSVYWYQQALGLGLQFLLWYDEGEERNRGNFPPRFSGRQFPNYSSELNVNALELEDSALYLCASRSGRGTQETQYFGPGTRLLVL.

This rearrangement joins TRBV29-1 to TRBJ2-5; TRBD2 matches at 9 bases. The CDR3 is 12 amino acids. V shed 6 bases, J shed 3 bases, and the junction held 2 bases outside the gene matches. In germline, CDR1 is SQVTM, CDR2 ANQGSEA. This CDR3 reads CSVRLAEETQYF. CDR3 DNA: TGCAGCGTCCGACTAGCGGAAGAGACCCAGTACTTC.

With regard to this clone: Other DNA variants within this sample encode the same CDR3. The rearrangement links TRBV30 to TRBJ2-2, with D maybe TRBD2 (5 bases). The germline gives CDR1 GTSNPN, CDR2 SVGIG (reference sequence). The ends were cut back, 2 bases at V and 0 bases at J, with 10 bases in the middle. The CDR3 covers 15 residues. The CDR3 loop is CAWSFWGANTGELFF. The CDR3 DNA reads TGTGCCTGGAGTTTCTGGGGAGCGAACACCGGGGAGCTGTTTTTT.

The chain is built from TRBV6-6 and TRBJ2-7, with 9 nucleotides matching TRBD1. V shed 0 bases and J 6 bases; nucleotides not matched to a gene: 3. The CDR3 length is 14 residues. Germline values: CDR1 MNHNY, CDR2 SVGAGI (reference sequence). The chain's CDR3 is CASSYSGQGREQYF. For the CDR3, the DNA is TGTGCCAGCAGTTACTCGGGACAGGGACGCGAGCAGTACTTC.

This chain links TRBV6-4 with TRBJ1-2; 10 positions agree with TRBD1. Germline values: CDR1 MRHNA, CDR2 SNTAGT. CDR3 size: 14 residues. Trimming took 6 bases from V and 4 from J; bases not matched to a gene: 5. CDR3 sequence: CASSLRQGAYGYTF. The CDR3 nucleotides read TGTGCCAGCAGCCTAAGACAGGGGGCCTATGGCTACACCTTC.

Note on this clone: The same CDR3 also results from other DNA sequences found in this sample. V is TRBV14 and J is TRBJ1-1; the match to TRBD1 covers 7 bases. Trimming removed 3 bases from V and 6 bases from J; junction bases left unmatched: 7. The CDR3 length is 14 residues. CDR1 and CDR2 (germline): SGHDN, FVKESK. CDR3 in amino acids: CASSQTGLGAEAFF. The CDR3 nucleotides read TGTGCCAGCAGCCAGACAGGGTTGGGGGCTGAAGCTTTCTTT.

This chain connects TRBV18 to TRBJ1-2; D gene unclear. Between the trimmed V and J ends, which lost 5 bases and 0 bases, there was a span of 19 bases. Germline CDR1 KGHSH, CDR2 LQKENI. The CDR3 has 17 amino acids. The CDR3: CASSSTPESPSNYGYTF. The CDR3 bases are TGTGCCAGCTCATCCACCCCAGAGTCACCATCTAACTATGGCTACACCTTC.

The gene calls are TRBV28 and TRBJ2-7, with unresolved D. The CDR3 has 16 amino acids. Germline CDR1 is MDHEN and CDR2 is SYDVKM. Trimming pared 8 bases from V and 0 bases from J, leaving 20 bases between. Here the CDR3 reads CASGSLTRPSSYEQYF. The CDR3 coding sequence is TGTGCCAGCGGTTCCCTCACGCGGCCGAGCTCCTACGAGCAGTACTTC.

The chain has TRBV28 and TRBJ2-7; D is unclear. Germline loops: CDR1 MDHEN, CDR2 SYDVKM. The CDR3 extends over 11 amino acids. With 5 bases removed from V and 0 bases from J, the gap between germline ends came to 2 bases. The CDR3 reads CASSSSYEQYF. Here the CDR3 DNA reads TGTGCCAGCAGTAGCTCCTACGAGCAGTACTTC.

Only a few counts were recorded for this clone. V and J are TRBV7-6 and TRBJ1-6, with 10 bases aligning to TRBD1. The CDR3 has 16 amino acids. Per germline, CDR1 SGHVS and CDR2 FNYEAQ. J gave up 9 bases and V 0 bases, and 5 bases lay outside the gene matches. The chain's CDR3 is CASSLARQGARSPLHF. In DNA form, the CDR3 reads TGTGCCAGCAGCTTAGCCAGACAGGGGGCGCGTTCACCCCTCCACTTT.

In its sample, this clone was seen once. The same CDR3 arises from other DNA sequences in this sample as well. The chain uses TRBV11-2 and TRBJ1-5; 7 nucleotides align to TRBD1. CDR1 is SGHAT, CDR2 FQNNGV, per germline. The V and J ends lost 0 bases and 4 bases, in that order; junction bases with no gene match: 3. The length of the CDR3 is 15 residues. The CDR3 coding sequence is TGTGCCAGCAGCTTAGAATGGGACAGTAATCAGCCCCAGCATTTT. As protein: CASSLEWDSNQPQHF. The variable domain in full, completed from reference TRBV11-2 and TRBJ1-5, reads EAGVAQSPRYKIIEKRQSVAFWCNPISGHATLYWYQQILGQGPKLLIQFQNNGVVDDSQLPKDRFSAERLKGVDSTLKIQPAKLEDSAVYLCASSLEWDSNQPQHFGDGTRLSIL.

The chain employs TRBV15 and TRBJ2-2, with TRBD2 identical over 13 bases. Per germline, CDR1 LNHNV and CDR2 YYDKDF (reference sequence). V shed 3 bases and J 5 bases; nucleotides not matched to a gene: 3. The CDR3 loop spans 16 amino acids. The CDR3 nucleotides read TGTGCCACCAGCAGTGCGACTAGCGGGGGGACCGGGGAGCTGTTTTTT. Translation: CATSSATSGGTGELFF. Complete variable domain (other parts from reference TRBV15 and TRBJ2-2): DAMVIQNPRYQVTQFGKPVTLSCSQTLNHNVMYWYQQKSSQAPKLLFHYYDKDFNNEADTPDNFQSRRPNTSFCFLDIRSPGLGDTAMYLCATSSATSGGTGELFFGEGSRLTVL.

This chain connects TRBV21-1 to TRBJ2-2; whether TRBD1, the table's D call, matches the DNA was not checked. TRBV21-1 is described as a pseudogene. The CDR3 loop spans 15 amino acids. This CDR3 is CASSKGQADTGELFF. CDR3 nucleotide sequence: TGTGCCAGCAGCAAAGGCCAGGCAGACACCGGGGAGCTGTTTTTT.

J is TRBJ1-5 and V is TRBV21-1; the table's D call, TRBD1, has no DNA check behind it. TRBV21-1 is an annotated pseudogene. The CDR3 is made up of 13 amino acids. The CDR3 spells CASRGSNNQPQHF. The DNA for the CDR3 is TGTGCCAGCAGGGGCAGTAATAATCAGCCCCAGCATTTT.

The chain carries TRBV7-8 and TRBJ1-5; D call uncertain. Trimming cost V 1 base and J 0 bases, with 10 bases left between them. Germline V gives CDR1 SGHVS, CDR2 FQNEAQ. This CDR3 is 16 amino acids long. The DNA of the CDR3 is TGTGCCAGCAGCTTAGGTCCAAACCTTAGCAATCAGCCCCAGCATTTT. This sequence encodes CASSLGPNLSNQPQHF.

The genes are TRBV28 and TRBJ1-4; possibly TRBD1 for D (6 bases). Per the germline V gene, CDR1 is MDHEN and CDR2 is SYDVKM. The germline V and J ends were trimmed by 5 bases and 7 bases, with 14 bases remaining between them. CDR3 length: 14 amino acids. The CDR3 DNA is TGTGCCAGCAGTACCAGAACAGGGATTGAAAAACTGTTTTTT. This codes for CASSTRTGIEKLFF. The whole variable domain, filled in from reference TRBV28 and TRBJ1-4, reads DVKVTQSSRYLVKRTGEKVFLECVQDMDHENMFWYRQDPGLGLRLIYFSYDVKMKEKGDIPEGYSVSREKKERFSLILESASTNQTSMYLCASSTRTGIEKLFFGSGTQLSVL.